This T cell receptor beta chain came from a study of T cells in Graves' hyperthyroidism and ophthalmopathy. This clonotype is a singleton in its sample. Amplification of TCR beta CDR3 regions was performed using RNA transcripts as template. First-round RT-PCR targeting the TCR CDR3 was performed with the HTBI primer set. TCRdb independently ran MiXCR on the multiplex PCR reads; one entry per CDR3 protein. Of 600,000 or so distinct CDR3 sequences in the sample, 14% are singletons; the top ten hold approximately 12%. This receptor was obtained from a woman aged 45-65 years with Graves' ophthalmopathy. Sequencing was carried out using blood.

The CDR3 region has the DNA TGTGCCAGCAGCTTAGCCTACCGGCAAGAGACCCAGTACTTC. It encodes CASSLAYRQETQYF. The rearrangement links TRBV7-2 to TRBJ2-5; D gene ambiguous. The CDR3 consists of 14 residues. Germline values: CDR1 SGHTA, CDR2 FQGNSA. Trimming cost V 0 bases and J 2 bases, with 7 bases left between them. The complete variable domain, with remaining parts taken from reference TRBV7-2 and TRBJ2-5, reads GAGVSQSPSNKVTEKGKDVELRCDPISGHTALYWYRQSLGQGLEFLIYFQGNSAPDKSGLPSDRFSAERTGGSVSTLTIQRTQQEDSAVYLCASSLAYRQETQYFGPGTRLLVL.